This T cell receptor (beta chain) was recovered during a study of shared clonotypes between healthy human individuals. General study points: Genetic and exposure-history diversity was limited by the few donors.

Germline V gene lookup returns CDR1 SGHTA and CDR2 FQGNSA. V lost 3 bases, J lost 2 bases, and 2 bases stayed unmatched. The CDR3 spans 15 residues. As for this clone: Its target is unknown. This sample also contains other DNA sequences that code for the same CDR3.

None of the donors, who were healthy HIV-negative adults, had recently had acute infections or vaccinations. Every contributor of samples was a Caucasian grown-up residing in Nashville, Tennessee. Both subsets, CD45RA+ naive and CD45RA-negative memory, were split from the CD4+ cells. Profiling relied on immunoSEQ multiplex PCR, and the TCRdb table lists in-frame clones only, not all of them. The sample has over a million clones; around 95% are singletons. The chain links TRBV7-2 to TRBJ1-5; 9 positions match TRBD1. The sequenced material came from naive CD4+ T cells sorted from blood. Stated subset: CD45RA+ positively selected. This receptor was identified in a man between 25 and 39 years old in good health. The CDR3: CASSLDRGRNQPQHF. The DNA of the CDR3 is TGTGCCAGCAGCTTGGACAGGGGCCGCAATCAGCCCCAGCATTTT.